The TCR beta chain under discussion was sequenced for a study of TIL therapy for anti-PD-1-resistant metastatic lung cancer. At the level of the study: By whole-exome sequencing, median non-synonymous tumor mutation burden was roughly 1.6 mutations per megabase.

CDR3 length equals 14 residues. CDR1 is LNHDA and CDR2 is SQIVND in the germline V gene (reference sequence). Trimming at V came to 9 bases and at J to 5 bases, leaving 9 bases not matched to a gene. This clone was seen only a few times. Its antigen is unidentified. The immunoSEQ assay was v3. Libraries were sequenced to roughly 2 million read pairs (survey) or roughly 4.5-6.5 million (deep). Profiled with immunoSEQ multiplex PCR; TCRdb holds only in-frame clones, not every one. The table includes about 44,000 clones, 79% detected once. Time point meaning: pre-treatment sample, taken before nivolumab and TIL therapy. Patients were adults with stage 4 NSCLC. Study-level results: Patients were highly selected, enriched for treatment-naive, never-smoker and oncogene-addicted cases.

The clonotype originates from an older man with non-small cell lung cancer. The source was blood, collected at baseline. This chain links TRBV19 with TRBJ2-2, with 7 bases aligning to TRBD1. The CDR3 sequence: CASLPGQFTGELFF. As DNA, the CDR3 is TGTGCCAGCCTACCGGGACAGTTTACCGGGGAGCTGTTTTTT.